This T cell receptor (beta chain) was captured by sequencing in a study of shared clonotypes between healthy human individuals. CD45RO negativity and positive selection for CCR7 defined naive CD8 cells, a population that excluded terminally differentiated effector memory CD45RA+ cells. V gave up 1 base and J gave up 0 bases, with 10 bases separating them. CDR1 and CDR2 (germline): SQVTM, ANQGSEA. CDR3 length equals 14 residues. Roughly 200 ng DNA, tens of thousands of T cell genomes, went into each sorted-subset replicate PCR. Clones were sequenced by immunoSEQ multiplex PCR, and TCRdb holds only the in-frame ones, with some missing. The table shows about 610,000 clones, with around 96% occurring only once.

Sequencing was performed on naive CD8+ T cells sorted from blood. This TCR was sampled from a woman under 40 in good health. The chain joins TRBV29-1 to TRBJ2-7, with D unresolved. The CDR3 region is CSVEVAENSYEQYF. The CDR3 DNA is TGCAGCGTTGAAGTTGCCGAAAACTCCTACGAGCAGTACTTC.